In this sample, the clone carrying this T cell receptor beta chain turned up many times. Its antigen is still unknown. As part of library construction, unique molecular identifiers were attached to individual cDNA molecules. TCRdb independently ran MiXCR on the 5' RACE reads; one entry per CDR3 protein. The table includes some 21,000 distinct CDR3 sequences, roughly 5% detected once. This sample is part of a study of early T cells in non-severe SARS-CoV-2 infection. Study overall: The sequenced material was bulk RNA from unsorted whole blood, and its chains were unpaired.

Study results and limitations: Clonotype matching in VDJdb favored anti-spike CD8 responses and did not capture private and CD4 specificities.

From germline, CDR1 is DFQATT and CDR2 SNEGSKA (reference sequence). The CDR3 extends over 11 amino acids. V was trimmed by 6 bases and J by 2 bases, leaving 6 bases between them. The V call is TRBV20-1, the J call TRBJ2-3; D is uncertain. This receptor was obtained from an adult who was a healthcare worker with PCR-confirmed SARS-CoV-2 infection or an uninfected control (not recorded which). Sequencing was done on a sample of whole blood. In nucleotides, the CDR3 is TGCAGTGCCGAACACACAGATACGCAGTATTTT. Protein sequence: CSAEHTDTQYF.